The source of this TCR beta chain is a study of blood T cell repertoires in COVID-19. About the research overall: COVID-19 samples from acute and convalescent phases originated in the United States, Italy and Spain. PBMCs, B-cell-depleted T cells, or T cells provided the cDNA or gDNA that made up the material.

Per the authors' pipeline: Reference gene primer amplification gave estimated nucleated cell counts. Sequenced by immunoSEQ multiplex PCR; TCRdb stores in-frame clones only, minus some. V and J calls and clone size are as listed in that table; D and trimming were resolved from the DNA. The table records 200,000 to 300,000 clones, around 86% of them present only once. CDR3 length: 18 residues. V trimming: 0 bases; J trimming: 2 bases; junction bases outside the gene matches: 10. The germline V gene has CDR1 LGHNA and CDR2 YSLEER. This clone was observed once. The material sequenced was peripheral blood. The receptor comes from an elderly woman with COVID-19, enrolled during active disease. The gene calls are TRBV4-3 and TRBJ2-3, with 8 bases matching TRBD2. The CDR3 region has the DNA TGCGCCAGCAGCCAAGATATAGGCGGGGGGCCCATCACAGATACGCAGTATTTT. Amino acid sequence: CASSQDIGGGPITDTQYF.